Described below is a single T cell receptor (beta chain) sequence and its context. Profiling relied on immunoSEQ multiplex PCR, and the TCRdb table lists in-frame clones only, not all of them. The table has roughly 110,000 clones, around 90% seen once; the top ten hold less than 6%. The data originate from a study of T cell responses to AZD1222 COVID-19 vaccine. CDR1 and CDR2 from the germline V gene are KGHDR and SFDVKD. This CDR3 spans 16 amino acids. With 6 bases removed from V and 0 bases from J, the gap between germline ends came to 14 bases. This TCR was sampled from an adult who received the AZD1222 COVID-19 vaccine. The sequencing used peripheral blood, collected 28 days after the second AZD1222 dose. This chain uses TRBV24-1 with TRBJ1-5; D may be TRBD1 (5 bases). CDR3: CATSPGAANSNQPQHF. The CDR3 coding sequence is TGTGCCACCAGTCCCGGGGCGGCCAATAGCAATCAGCCCCAGCATTTT.